This T cell receptor (beta chain) was sequenced during a study of cytomegalovirus exposure and HLA in healthy donors. The wider study: HLA-typed donors were the source of 90 million or so unique TCRs, which an early data release held. Study results and limitations: The study designated 150 to 200 TCR beta chains cytomegalovirus-associated. Among the most significant clusters, several appeared linked to common viral pathogens in a later analysis.

As for this clone: The antigen is undetermined.

PCR primers comprised 60 Vbeta and 13 Jbeta primers. Clones were sequenced by immunoSEQ multiplex PCR, and TCRdb holds only the in-frame ones, with some missing. The repertoire includes roughly 160,000 clones, around 77% of them detected once, and 1% sits in the top ten. The CDR3 extends over 14 amino acids. Between the trimmed V and J ends, which lost 1 base and 5 bases, there was a span of 9 bases. Germline-derived CDR1 and CDR2 are MNHEY and SMNVEV (reference sequence). Sequenced: PBMCs. The receptor was derived from a woman aged 45-65 years in good health and CMV-seropositive. The chain has TRBV27 and TRBJ2-1, with D possibly being TRBD2 (5 bases). The CDR3 DNA is TGTGCCAGCAGTTTATTAGAGAGGGACAATGAGCAGTTCTTC. Residues: CASSLLERDNEQFF.